A single sample gave rise to the 7 T cell receptor beta chains below, sequenced in a study of CD8 T cells in ankylosing spondylitis. TCRdb analysed the 5' RACE reads with MiXCR anew, one entry per CDR3 protein. The sample includes roughly 490,000 distinct CDR3 sequences, approximately 5.3% of them seen just once. For these TCRs, the target antigens are not known. Study-level points and caveats: There was a TCR beta motif, made of several highly homologous variants, that appeared characteristic of ankylosing spondylitis blood.

The material sequenced was blood, either unsorted or a sorted T cell fraction (not recorded which). Receptors were obtained from a male donor with ankylosing spondylitis.

This clonotype was found a few times. The V and J genes are TRBV9 and TRBJ2-7; D might be TRBD1 (6 bases). Germline V lookup: CDR1 SGDLS, CDR2 YYNGEE. CDR3 size: 13 residues. V lost 0 bases and J lost 9, with 13 bases in between. The CDR3 DNA is TGTGCCAGCAGCGTAGCTAGCCAGGGGCTGCAGTACTTC. This sequence encodes CASSVASQGLQYF.

This clonotype was found many times. The DNA for the CDR3 is TGTGCCAGCAGCTTAGCGACAGGGGTGCACACCGGGGAGCTGTTTTTT. This gives the protein CASSLATGVHTGELFF. This rearrangement joins TRBV7-2 to TRBJ2-2, with 8 nucleotides matching TRBD1. This CDR3 comprises 16 residues. With V trimmed by 0 bases and J by 3 bases, 3 bases remained unmatched. Germline V gives CDR1 SGHTA, CDR2 FQGNSA.

The V and J genes are TRBV28 and TRBJ2-7; D gene uncertain. In germline, CDR1 is MDHEN, CDR2 SYDVKM. The V end lost 3 bases, the J end lost 1 base, and 10 bases lay between the germline ends. The CDR3 is made up of 14 amino acids. Written as DNA, the CDR3 is TGTGCCAGCAGTTTCGTCATGACTTCCTACGAGCAGTACTTC. Translating it yields CASSFVMTSYEQYF. Supplemented by reference TRBV28 and TRBJ2-7, the full variable domain reads DVKVTQSSRYLVKRTGEKVFLECVQDMDHENMFWYRQDPGLGLRLIYFSYDVKMKEKGDIPEGYSVSREKKERFSLILESASTNQTSMYLCASSFVMTSYEQYFGPGTRLTVT.

This clonotype was seen ten or more times. The rearrangement links TRBV7-9 to TRBJ1-4; D not certain. V was trimmed by 5 bases and J by 2 bases, leaving 12 bases between them. Looked up from germline, CDR1 is SEHNR and CDR2 is FQNEAQ (reference sequence). The CDR3 is 15 amino acids. The CDR3 loop reads CASSPLWVTNEKLFF. The CDR3 DNA reads TGTGCCAGCAGCCCCCTTTGGGTGACTAATGAAAAACTGTTTTTT.

This clonotype occurred many times. This rearrangement joins TRBV20-1 to TRBJ1-2; D is unresolved. Germline V gene lookup returns CDR1 DFQATT and CDR2 SNEGSKA (reference sequence). This CDR3 contains 12 residues. V dropped 6 bases and J dropped 4 bases, with 12 bases sitting between them. CDR3 region: CSATEESYGYTF. Written as DNA, the CDR3 is TGCAGTGCAACGGAGGAAAGCTATGGCTACACCTTC.

Many counts were recorded for this clonotype. The chain employs TRBV25-1 and TRBJ1-1; D gene ambiguous. The CDR3 runs to 13 residues. Germline V CDR1 and CDR2: MGHDK, SYGVNS. This CDR3 reads CGAGDYGSTEAFF. The CDR3 DNA sequence: TGTGGAGCGGGCGATTATGGAAGCACTGAAGCTTTCTTT.

This clonotype was seen ten or more times. This chain joins TRBV6-1 and TRBJ2-4; 7 positions match TRBD1. From germline, CDR1 is MNHNS and CDR2 SASEGT. The CDR3 length is 14 residues. V trimming: 10 bases; J trimming: 2 bases; junction bases outside the gene matches: 8. DNA of the CDR3: TGTGCCACCCACAGGGGACCTCCCAAAAACATTCAGTACTTC. Translated: CATHRGPPKNIQYF.